One sample yielded the 12 T cell receptor beta chains listed below, sequenced in a study of cytomegalovirus exposure and HLA in healthy donors. It was with 60 Vbeta and 13 Jbeta primers that the PCR ran. Assay: immunoSEQ multiplex PCR; the TCRdb copy retains only in-frame clones and omits some. The table records about 170,000 clones, about 81% of them present only once. Sequencing input: PBMCs. The receptors were sampled from a woman aged 18-29 years in good health and CMV-seronegative.

This clone came up a few times. This sequence joins TRBV9 and TRBJ2-2; the match to TRBD1 covers 8 bases. V lost 0 bases and J lost 4; bases outside the gene matches: 2. Germline V gene lookup returns CDR1 SGDLS and CDR2 YYNGEE. The CDR3 consists of 15 residues. Here the CDR3 DNA reads TGTGCCAGCAGCGTAGTAACAGGGGGCACCGGGGAGCTGTTTTTT. Translation gives CASSVVTGGTGELFF.

The chain recombines TRBV7-8 with TRBJ1-6; 7 bases agree with TRBD1. CDR3 length: 16 amino acids. CDR1 and CDR2 (germline): SGHVS, FQNEAQ. The V gene end was trimmed by 0 bases and the J gene end by 10 bases; junction bases not matched to a gene: 9. The CDR3 DNA reads TGTGCCAGCAGCTTAGCCACAGGGGTTTCAAGATCACCCCTCCACTTT. The encoded protein is CASSLATGVSRSPLHF. Supplemented by reference TRBV7-8 and TRBJ1-6, the full variable domain reads GAGVSQSPRYKVAKRGQDVALRCDPISGHVSLFWYQQALGQGPEFLTYFQNEAQLDKSGLPSDRFFAERPEGSVSTLKIQRTQQEDSAVYLCASSLATGVSRSPLHFGNGTRLTVT.

This clone appeared once. This chain links TRBV2 with TRBJ2-7, with 10 nucleotides matching TRBD1. The ends lost 6 bases at V and 0 bases at J; junction bases unmatched: 11. From germline, CDR1 is SNHLY and CDR2 FYNNEI. The CDR3 runs to 17 residues. This CDR3 reads CASSAQGTGVGSYEQYF. The CDR3 DNA is TGTGCCAGCAGCGCCCAAGGGACAGGGGTAGGCTCCTACGAGCAGTACTTC.

This clone was detected only a few times. V gene TRBV2 combines with J gene TRBJ2-2, with D possibly matching TRBD2 (6 bases). This CDR3 contains 13 residues. Germline assignment: CDR1 SNHLY and CDR2 FYNNEI. V lost 6 bases and J lost 5, with 10 bases in between. CDR3 nucleotides: TGTGCCAGCAGACCGCGGGGTACCGGGGAGCTGTTTTTT. Protein: CASRPRGTGELFF.

This chain connects TRBV4-1 to TRBJ2-2; D call uncertain. Germline-derived CDR1 and CDR2 are MGHRA and YSYEKL. The CDR3 is 14 amino acids. V dropped 1 base and J dropped 7 bases, with 10 bases sitting between them. The CDR3 DNA reads TGCGCCAGCAGCCAAGTAATCGGTAACGGGGAGCTGTTTTTT. This translates into CASSQVIGNGELFF.

The rearrangement joins TRBV19 to TRBJ1-5; 8 positions agree with TRBD1. The CDR3 runs to 15 residues. V lost 6 bases to trimming and J lost 5 bases; unmatched junction nucleotides: 9. Germline V lookup: CDR1 LNHDA, CDR2 SQIVND (reference sequence). The CDR3 sequence: CASSHNRGWDQPQHF. The CDR3 bases are TGTGCCAGTAGCCATAACAGGGGGTGGGATCAGCCCCAGCATTTT.

This clone appeared once. This chain uses TRBV25-1 with TRBJ2-3, with a weak D call TRBD1 (5 bases). V was cut by 6 bases and J by 0 bases, with 19 bases left in between. The germline gives CDR1 MGHDK, CDR2 SYGVNS. The CDR3 spans 17 residues. CDR3 amino acids: CASSVRGGRASTDTQYF. In DNA form, the CDR3 reads TGTGCCAGCAGCGTAAGGGGTGGACGCGCTAGCACAGATACGCAGTATTTT. The full variable domain, with the rest looked up from reference TRBV25-1 and TRBJ2-3, is EADIYQTPRYLVIGTGKKITLECSQTMGHDKMYWYQQDPGMELHLIHYSYGVNSTEKGDLSSESTVSRIRTEHFPLTLESARPSHTSQYLCASSVRGGRASTDTQYFGPGTRLTVL.

Only a few counts were recorded for this clone. V and J are TRBV11-2 and TRBJ1-1; D is unclear. CDR3 size: 14 residues. V lost 5 bases, J lost 1 base, and 11 bases lay in between. Per the germline V gene, CDR1 is SGHAT and CDR2 is FQNNGV. CDR3 DNA sequence: TGTGCCAGCAGCGAGGCCATCTGGAACACTGAAGCTTTCTTT. Protein: CASSEAIWNTEAFF.

In its sample, this clone was seen a few times. The chain is built from TRBV27 and TRBJ2-7, with D perhaps TRBD1 (5 bases). CDR3 length equals 15 residues. V dropped 5 bases and J dropped 9 bases, with 23 bases sitting between them. The germline CDR1 and CDR2 sequences are MNHEY and SMNVEV (reference sequence). CDR3 sequence reads: CASSLTGGADRWQYF. The CDR3 DNA follows: TGTGCCAGCAGTCTAACGGGTGGGGCAGACCGGTGGCAGTACTTC.

V usage is TRBV6-5 and J usage is TRBJ2-1; 10 bases align to TRBD1. CDR1 is MNHEY and CDR2 is SVGAGI in the germline V gene. CDR3 length: 15 residues. V gave up 6 bases and J gave up 8 bases; unmatched junction bases: 10. CDR3 sequence (DNA): TGTGCCAGCAGCCCCGACAGGGGGCCGGGTCATGAGCAGTTCTTC. As protein: CASSPDRGPGHEQFF.

This sequence joins TRBV18 and TRBJ1-1, with 9 bases aligning to TRBD1. Germline loops: CDR1 KGHSH, CDR2 LQKENI. V shed 6 bases and J 3 bases; nucleotides not matched to a gene: 8. The CDR3 runs to 15 residues. The CDR3 sequence is CASSEGTGRDTEAFF. DNA of the CDR3: TGTGCCAGCTCCGAAGGGACAGGGCGGGACACTGAAGCTTTCTTT.

The chain carries TRBV28 and TRBJ2-1; 12 bases line up with TRBD2. The germline gives CDR1 MDHEN, CDR2 SYDVKM. This CDR3 comprises 16 residues. Trimming took 8 bases from V and 4 from J; bases not matched to a gene: 9. CDR3 DNA: TGTGCCAGCTGCCAGCCCGGGACTAGCGGGTACAATGAGCAGTTCTTC. Its translation: CASCQPGTSGYNEQFF.